Listed below are T cell receptor beta chains from one sample, sequenced in a study of OX40 agonist ivuxolimab in advanced cancers. The data were produced by immunoSEQ multiplex PCR, yet TCRdb's version contains in-frame clones alone and is incomplete. The sample records 20,000 to 30,000 clones, around 83% being singletons. Material: CD4+ or CD8+ T cells sorted from blood, obtained in a trial of the OX40 agonist ivuxolimab. Receptors were obtained from an adult with an advanced solid tumor such as melanoma, head and neck, liver or kidney cancer. The CDR3 runs from the conserved cysteine through the conserved F or W. A row's size may be missing; if present it is once, few, many or a size class.

length	J	size	V	CDR3
13	TRBJ2-1	-	TRBV7-7	CASSLLHGDEQFF
15	TRBJ1-2	few	TRBV7-4	CASSLGGTANYGYTF
13	TRBJ2-1	-	TRBV4-1	CASSQGSYNEQFF
14	TRBJ2-2	once	TRBV6-5	CASSYGSYTGELFF
15	TRBJ2-7	-	TRBV7-9	CASSFGLGELDEQYF
16	TRBJ2-7	-	TRBV6-6	CASSYSSGSLTYEQYF
15	TRBJ1-5	-	TRBV5-5	CASSQDSRTNQPQHF
15	TRBJ1-4	-	TRBV2	CASSESEGAFEKLFF
16	TRBJ1-6	-	TRBV27	CASSFRGGSTNSPLHF
15	TRBJ1-1	once	TRBV15	CATSTSTGVNTEAFF
12	TRBJ2-7	once	TRBV7-9	CASRRGPLEQYF
14	TRBJ1-1	-	TRBV19	CASSITGGNTEAFF
15	TRBJ2-2	once	TRBV19	CASSSGQGPHGELFF
12	TRBJ2-1	-	TRBV11-1	CASSLSGNEQFF
17	TRBJ2-3	-	TRBV27	CASSFPGLAGEEDTQYF
14	TRBJ1-1	-	TRBV2	CASSEPVRDTEAFF
16	TRBJ2-1	-	TRBV4-2	CASSQDLGNRGNEQFF
14	TRBJ2-3	-	TRBV29-1	CSVGMGLASDTQYF
15	TRBJ2-7	-	TRBV4-1	CASSQGGRTDYEQYF
13	TRBJ2-2	-	TRBV27	CASSSYNTGELFF
14	-	-	TRBV6-1	CASSEAGAYYEQYF
14	TRBJ2-1	-	TRBV19	CASSGGPSYNEQFF
16	TRBJ2-1	-	TRBV7-2	CASSSYDWTSGNEQFF
15	TRBJ2-1	-	TRBV13	CASSRPSGAHNEQFF